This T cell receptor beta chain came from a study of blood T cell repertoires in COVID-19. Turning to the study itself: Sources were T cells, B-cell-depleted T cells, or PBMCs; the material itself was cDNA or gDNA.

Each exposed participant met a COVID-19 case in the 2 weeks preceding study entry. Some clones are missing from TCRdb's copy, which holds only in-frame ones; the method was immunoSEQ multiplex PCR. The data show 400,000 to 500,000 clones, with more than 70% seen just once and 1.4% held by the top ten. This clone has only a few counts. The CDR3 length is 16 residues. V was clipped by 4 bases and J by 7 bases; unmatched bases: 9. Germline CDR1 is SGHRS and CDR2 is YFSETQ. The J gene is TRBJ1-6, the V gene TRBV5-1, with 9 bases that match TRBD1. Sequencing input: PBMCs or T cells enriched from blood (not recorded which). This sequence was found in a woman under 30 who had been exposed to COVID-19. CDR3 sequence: CASSGGQGTTNSPLHF. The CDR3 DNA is TGCGCCAGCAGCGGGGGACAGGGAACCACGAATTCACCCCTCCACTTT. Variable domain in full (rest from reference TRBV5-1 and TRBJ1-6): KAGVTQTPRYLIKTRGQQVTLSCSPISGHRSVSWYQQTPGQGLQFLFEYFSETQRNKGNFPGRFSGRQFSNSRSEMNVSTLELGDSALYLCASSGGQGTTNSPLHFGNGTRLTVT.